The rows below give T cell receptor beta chains drawn from one sample of a study of blood T cell repertoires in COVID-19. Sequenced by immunoSEQ multiplex PCR; TCRdb stores in-frame clones only, minus some. The sample holds 300,000 or so clones, around nine tenths seen once. Sequences were obtained from PBMCs or T cells enriched from blood (not recorded which). Receptor source: a woman in her 50s who had been exposed to COVID-19. The conserved cysteine and the conserved F or W are not part of the CDR3 here. Only some rows state a clone size, as once, few, many or a class for expanded clones.

TRBJ2-7,.,TRBV28,ASRDEGQNSYEQY
TRBJ2-5,.,TRBV6-2/TRBV6-3,ASSGRLAPRRETQY
TRBJ1-1,.,TRBV3-1/TRBV3-2,ASSPIFSGQGMNTEAF
TRBJ1-2,.,TRBV6-5,ASSSQAGSGYT
TRBJ2-3,.,TRBV28,ATSGDTQY
TRBJ2-5,.,TRBV7-9,ASSLGVGGPETQY
TRBJ2-7,few,TRBV19,ASSYDFRREQY
TRBJ2-3,.,TRBV2,ASSEDRAGTDTQY
TRBJ2-7,.,TRBV7-8,ASSVRDRGNEQY
TRBJ1-1,.,TRBV7-9,ASSPPLGPL